This T cell receptor beta chain came from a study of cytomegalovirus exposure and HLA in healthy donors (dated by TCRdb to 2016 to 2017). Notes on the research overall: An earlier analysis of 550 to 700 of the donors reported 250 to 300 Gb of sequence data and more than 90 million unique TCR beta sequences from some 180 million T cells. The study was designed to test whether signatures of past pathogen exposure could be identified by cataloging public T cell receptors. In a later genetic analysis, genome-wide SNP genotypes for about three fifths of the roughly 670 donors were used, and that subset was treated as a discovery cohort. Typing coverage varied by locus: 629-630 donors for A, B, C, DRB1 and DQB1; roughly 510 for DQA1; 600 to 610 for DPA1; roughly 450 for DPB1. The genetic ancestry cluster associated with self-reported Caucasian donors included about 81% of the 398 genotyped donors. To predict cytomegalovirus infection status, the study brought together high-throughput TCR immunosequencing, statistical association of individual TCRs with disease status, and machine learning. About five DR-DQ haplotypes were handled as single units for association and clustering because linkage in the cohort was strong. About 300 gigabases of sequencing data and approximately 84 million unique TCR sequences were included in an early release covering about 700 HLA-typed donors. The study used immunosequencing to profile the T cell repertoires of approximately 650 subjects and linked those repertoires to cytomegalovirus serostatus. To study patterns of TCR occurrence, a later analysis re-analyzed previously published TCR beta repertoires from 700 or so donors and added high-resolution HLA genotyping. Rather than drawing on any new phenotypic data, the later analysis identified candidate immune exposures from TCR beta sequences and the way those sequences occurred across donors. Across approximately 420 genotyped donors of the cohort, an average of approximately 200,000 unique TCR beta nucleotide sequences per donor were sequenced, and roughly a sixth of those sequences were non-productive. Class I and class II HLA loci were covered by the typing at four-digit resolution. In addition to the first cohort of 650 to 750 subjects, a separate validation cohort of approximately 120 different subjects was used. An earlier analysis of roughly 580 of the donors used high-throughput TCR beta sequencing to judge whether each TCR beta V gene segment behaved as functional or pseudogenic. Donor age, sex, ethnicity and CMV serostatus were compiled together with the repertoire data. Every repertoire in the discovery cohort had been generated on one and the same sequencing platform.

As concerns this clone: The antigen it recognizes is unknown. No qualities accompany the bases; no much larger clone lies one base away.

What the study reported, not specific to this receptor: Assigning TCR associations to individual alleles was difficult when HLA alleles, especially DR and DQ, strongly co-occurred. Some IMGT-functional V segments, including TRBV6-2 and TRBV6-3, could not be distinguished by the 87-base-pair reads and were therefore excluded. A later analysis found that most CMV-associated TCR beta chains appeared HLA-restricted, with HLA associations seemingly driven largely by CMV exposure. The study listed over 150 TCR beta chains as associated with cytomegalovirus. In a later analysis, some 17,000 TCR beta sequences were associated with specific HLA alleles at a false discovery rate of 0.05. Because some donors lacked HLA typing at each locus, the association tests relied only on the typed subset. Sequencing depth was assumed to be roughly uniform across donors in the presence/absence analyses, though that assumption may not hold. A further reported finding was that TCR beta sequences accurately predicted the HLA-A and HLA-B alleles for most subjects in the first cohort. In an earlier analysis of several hundred of the donors, most TCR beta V segments were observed in productive rearrangements about 87% or about 30% of the time, broadly matching IMGT annotations. It was suggested by the authors that the approach could potentially be generalized to other disease states and immunological phenotypes. Linkage disequilibrium might explain the correlated functional status among segregating V segments, but an unknown experimental factor could not be ruled out. In a later analysis, HLA-associated TCR beta chains were found to be more clonally expanded and to have lower generation probabilities than equally common non-associated chains. V-gene and J-gene trimming of TCR beta chains was associated with a missense DCLRE1C variant in a later genetic analysis, and the association was replicated in an independent cohort. A few of the identified cytomegalovirus-associated TCR beta chains were confirmed in vitro to be specific for cytomegalovirus antigens. Several of the top co-occurrence clusters appeared to be linked to parvovirus B19, influenza, CMV and Epstein-Barr virus, according to a later analysis. Across donors, most TCR sequences were observed very rarely, whereas some public TCRs were present in many individuals. The classifier was reported to diagnose cytomegalovirus status with high specificity and sensitivity in both the original cohort and the validation cohort. According to a later genetic analysis, donors in an Asian-associated ancestry cluster had fewer N-insertions in productive TCRs than the approximately 650-donor mean. About 17 rarely observed V segments, including chromosome 9 orphons, were excluded from the earlier analysis of 550 to 700 of the donors because counts were too low. This cohort had only TCR beta chains sequenced, and the lack of alpha or paired-chain data limited which features could be detected. Immune exposure information for the cohort was limited to CMV serostatus. A group of highly shared sequence variants was considered likely to be a technical artifact of the sequencing pipeline. A later analysis found that TCR association rates varied across HLA loci, with DRB1 alleles showing the most associated TCRs and HLA-C alleles the fewest.

From the cysteine up to the phenylalanine, the CDR3 has a length of 15 residues. Only the CDR3 DNA stays, 45 bases, in frame from base 1. V is cut by 5 bases and J by 0 bases, and the space between the germline ends is 14 bases. CDR1 and CDR2 (MNHEY, SMNVEV) derive from the germline V gene (reference sequence). Library preparation was by the immunoSEQ multiplex PCR assay. A mixture of 60 forward primers for TCR Vbeta segments and 13 reverse primers for TCR Jbeta segments was used in the multiplex PCR. Amplification of the CDR3 region of rearranged TCR beta genes was performed with a multiplex PCR assay on genomic DNA. On the Illumina HiSeq System, the amplified TCR beta libraries were sequenced as 87-base-pair reads. On the authors' methods: In a later analysis, tens of millions of unique TCR beta chains were counted across the 500 to 700 repertoires, and about 10 million of these chains were shared by at least two donors. Raw reads were error-corrected and collapsed into unique sequences by a nearest-neighbor algorithm in which closely related sequences were merged to remove PCR and sequencing errors. Alignment of CDR3 sequences to IMGT reference sequences was used to assign V, D and J gene segments. For a sequence to be retained, at least a six-nucleotide match to both a V gene segment and a J gene segment was required. Rearrangements were classified as productive when the CDR3 lacked stop codons and remained in frame with V and J, and all other rearrangements were classified as non-productive. CDR3 was defined according to IMGT convention as the region running from the second conserved V-encoded cysteine to the conserved J-encoded phenylalanine. The earlier analysis of 500 to 650 of the donors excluded any sequence lacking an unambiguous match to a single V gene segment. In an earlier analysis of roughly 500 of the donors, V segments were called functional above 56.7% productive rearrangements and were called segregating when the between-donor standard deviation exceeded 5%. To diagnose cytomegalovirus status from the catalog of TCR beta chain sequences, a statistical classification framework was built. In a later analysis, V and J genes were assigned by comparing TCR nucleotide sequences against IMGT/GENE-DB human TR gene sequences. The TCRdist pipeline was used in a later analysis to assign CDR3 sequences and most-parsimonious VDJ recombination scenarios. In a later analysis, each TCR beta chain was defined by its CDR3 amino acid sequence together with its V-gene family, and reads lacking a unique V-gene family were excluded. A later analysis removed 592 highly shared, low-generation-probability nucleotide sequences to deal with suspected cross-contamination and a sequencing artifact. For each public chain, a later analysis derived a clonal expansion index from normalized ranks of inferred template counts within each repertoire. In a later analysis, generation probabilities were computed using a VDJ recombination model fitted to out-of-frame rearrangements, and the results were checked against IGoR. In a later analysis, hypergeometric tests were used to score TCR-TCR, TCR-HLA and TCR-CMV co-occurrence, with a repertoire-size bias correction applied to TCR pairs. In a later analysis, false discovery rates were estimated by permuting HLA or CMV assignments 20 times. In a later analysis, co-occurring TCRs were grouped with DBSCAN, and TCRdist sequence similarity was added when clustering was performed within HLA-allele-positive subsets. Co-occurrence clustering excluded repertoires with fewer than 30,000 or more than 120,000 public chains, plus five with anomalous nucleotide sharing. TCRdb took this table from immuneACCESS and kept in-frame rearrangements with V and J called. Such tables lack part of the clones; where checked against another copy, unresolved V genes explain under half of the gap, and the rest is unexplained. V and J calls and clone size are those listed in that table; D and trimming were worked out from the DNA. Here the sample has approximately 200,000 clones; about four fifths occur a single time. The top ten clones comprise 5% to 6% of the sample.

The cohort was made up of approximately 670 healthy bone marrow donors. All cohort members were sampled while nominally healthy, although unrecorded immune exposures were likely present. The donor tested CMV seropositive and was one of the 289 seropositive cohort members. A peripheral blood sample was collected from each donor, and TCR beta sequencing was performed on peripheral blood mononuclear cells. Genomic DNA extraction from the blood cell samples was performed with the Qiagen DNeasy Blood Extraction Kit. The V and J genes are TRBV27 and TRBJ2-7; possibly the D gene is TRBD2, per 6 matching bases. This receptor was obtained from a young woman in good health and CMV-seropositive. The source material was PBMCs. The CDR3 protein: CASSSGQGSSYEQYF. The nucleotide sequence is given as TGTGCCAGCAGTAGCGGGCAGGGAAGCTCCTACGAGCAGTACTTC.